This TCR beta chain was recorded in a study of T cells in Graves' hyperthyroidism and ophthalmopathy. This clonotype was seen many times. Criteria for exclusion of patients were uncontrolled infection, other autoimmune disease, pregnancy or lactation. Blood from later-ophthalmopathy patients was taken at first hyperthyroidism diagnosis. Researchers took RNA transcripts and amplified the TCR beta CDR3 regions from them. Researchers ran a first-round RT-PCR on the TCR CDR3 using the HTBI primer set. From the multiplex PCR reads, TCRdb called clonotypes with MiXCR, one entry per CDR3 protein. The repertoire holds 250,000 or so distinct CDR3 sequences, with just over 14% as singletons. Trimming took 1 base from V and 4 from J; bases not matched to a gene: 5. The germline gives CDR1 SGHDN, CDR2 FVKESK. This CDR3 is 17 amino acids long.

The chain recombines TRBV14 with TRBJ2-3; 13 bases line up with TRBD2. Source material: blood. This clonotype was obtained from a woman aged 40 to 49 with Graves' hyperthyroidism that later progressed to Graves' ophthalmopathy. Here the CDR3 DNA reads TGTGCCAGCAGCCAAGGGAGGACTAGCGGGAGCGCAGATACGCAGTATTTT. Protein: CASSQGRTSGSADTQYF.